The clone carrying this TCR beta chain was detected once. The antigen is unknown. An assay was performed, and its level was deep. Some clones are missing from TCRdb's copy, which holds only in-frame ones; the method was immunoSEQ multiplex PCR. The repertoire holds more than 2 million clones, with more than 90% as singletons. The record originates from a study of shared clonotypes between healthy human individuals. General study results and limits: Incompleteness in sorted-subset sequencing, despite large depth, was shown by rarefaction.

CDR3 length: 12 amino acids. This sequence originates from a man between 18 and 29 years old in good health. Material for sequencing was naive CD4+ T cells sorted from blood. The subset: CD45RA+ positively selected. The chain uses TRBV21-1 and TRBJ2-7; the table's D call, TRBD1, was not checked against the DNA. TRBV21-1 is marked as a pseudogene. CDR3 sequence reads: CASSGALIEQYF. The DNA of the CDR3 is TGTGCCAGCAGCGGGGCCCTGATTGAGCAGTACTTC.